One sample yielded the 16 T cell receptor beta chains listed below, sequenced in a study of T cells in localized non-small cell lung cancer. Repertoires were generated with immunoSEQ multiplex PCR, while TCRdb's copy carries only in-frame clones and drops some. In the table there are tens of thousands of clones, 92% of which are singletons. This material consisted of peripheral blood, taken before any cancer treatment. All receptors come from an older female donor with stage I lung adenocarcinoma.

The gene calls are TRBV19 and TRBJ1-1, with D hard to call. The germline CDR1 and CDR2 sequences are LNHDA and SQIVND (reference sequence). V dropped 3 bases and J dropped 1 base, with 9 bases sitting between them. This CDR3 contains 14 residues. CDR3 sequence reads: CASSITAWNTEAFF. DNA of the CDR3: TGTGCCAGTAGTATCACAGCCTGGAACACTGAAGCTTTCTTT.

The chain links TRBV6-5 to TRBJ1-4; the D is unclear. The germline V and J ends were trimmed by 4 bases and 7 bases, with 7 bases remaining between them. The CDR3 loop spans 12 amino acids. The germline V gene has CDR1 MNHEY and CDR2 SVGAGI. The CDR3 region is CASSSVGEKLFF. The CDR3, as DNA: TGTGCCAGCAGTTCCGTAGGTGAAAAACTGTTTTTT.

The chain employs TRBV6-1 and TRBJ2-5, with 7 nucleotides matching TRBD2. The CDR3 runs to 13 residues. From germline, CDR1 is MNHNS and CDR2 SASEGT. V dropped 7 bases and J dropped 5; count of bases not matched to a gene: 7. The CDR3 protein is CASTLGGSETQYF. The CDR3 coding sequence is TGTGCCAGCACATTGGGAGGGTCGGAGACCCAGTACTTC.

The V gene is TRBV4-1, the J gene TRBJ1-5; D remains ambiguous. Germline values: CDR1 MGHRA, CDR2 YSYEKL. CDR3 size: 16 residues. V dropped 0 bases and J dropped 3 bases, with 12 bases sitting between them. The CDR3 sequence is CASSQDLQIYNQPQHF. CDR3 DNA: TGCGCCAGCAGCCAAGATTTACAGATTTACAATCAGCCCCAGCATTTT.

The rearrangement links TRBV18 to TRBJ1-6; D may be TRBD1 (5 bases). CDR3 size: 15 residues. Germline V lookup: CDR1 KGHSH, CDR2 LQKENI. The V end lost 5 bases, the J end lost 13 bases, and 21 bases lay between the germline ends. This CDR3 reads CASSTATGPRAPLHF. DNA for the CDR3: TGTGCCAGCTCAACGGCTACGGGACCACGGGCCCCCCTCCACTTT.

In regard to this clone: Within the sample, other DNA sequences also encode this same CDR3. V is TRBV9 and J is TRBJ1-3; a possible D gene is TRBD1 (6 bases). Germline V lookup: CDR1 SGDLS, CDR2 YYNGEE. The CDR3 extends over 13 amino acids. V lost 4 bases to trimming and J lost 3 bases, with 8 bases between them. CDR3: CASSRGDGNTIYF. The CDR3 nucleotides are TGTGCCAGCAGCAGGGGGGATGGAAACACCATATATTTT.

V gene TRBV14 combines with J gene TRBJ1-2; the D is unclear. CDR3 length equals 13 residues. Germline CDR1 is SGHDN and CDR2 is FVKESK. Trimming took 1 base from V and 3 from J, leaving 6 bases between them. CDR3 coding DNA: TGTGCCAGCAGCCAAGGGAAGTACTATGGCTACACCTTC. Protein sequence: CASSQGKYYGYTF.

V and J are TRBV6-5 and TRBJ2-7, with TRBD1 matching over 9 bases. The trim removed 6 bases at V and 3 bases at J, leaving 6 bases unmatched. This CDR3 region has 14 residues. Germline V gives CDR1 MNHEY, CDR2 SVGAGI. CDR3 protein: CASSLGQGHYEQYF. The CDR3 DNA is TGTGCCAGCAGCTTAGGACAGGGGCACTACGAGCAGTACTTC.

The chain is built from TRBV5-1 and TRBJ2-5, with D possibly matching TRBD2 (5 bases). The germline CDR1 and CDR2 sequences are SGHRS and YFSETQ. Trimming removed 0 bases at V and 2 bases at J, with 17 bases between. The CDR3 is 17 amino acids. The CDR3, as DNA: TGCGCCAGCAGCTTGGGGGATCCGGGATCTCTTCAAGAGACCCAGTACTTC. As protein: CASSLGDPGSLQETQYF.

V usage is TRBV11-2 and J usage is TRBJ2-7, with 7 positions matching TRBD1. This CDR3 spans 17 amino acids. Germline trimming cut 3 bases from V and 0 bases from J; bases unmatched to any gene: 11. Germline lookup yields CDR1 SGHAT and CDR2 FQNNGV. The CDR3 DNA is TGTGCCAGCAGCTTCAGCAATCCCGGGACAGCCTCCTACGAGCAGTACTTC. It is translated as CASSFSNPGTASYEQYF. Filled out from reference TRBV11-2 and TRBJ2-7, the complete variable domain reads EAGVAQSPRYKIIEKRQSVAFWCNPISGHATLYWYQQILGQGPKLLIQFQNNGVVDDSQLPKDRFSAERLKGVDSTLKIQPAKLEDSAVYLCASSFSNPGTASYEQYFGPGTRLTVT.

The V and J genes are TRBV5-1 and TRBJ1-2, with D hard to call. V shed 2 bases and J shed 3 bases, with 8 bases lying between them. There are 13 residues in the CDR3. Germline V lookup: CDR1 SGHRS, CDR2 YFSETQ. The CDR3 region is CASSFEPDYGYTF. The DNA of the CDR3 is TGCGCCAGCAGCTTTGAGCCGGACTATGGCTACACCTTC. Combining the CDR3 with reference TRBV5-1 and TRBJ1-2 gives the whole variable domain KAGVTQTPRYLIKTRGQQVTLSCSPISGHRSVSWYQQTPGQGLQFLFEYFSETQRNKGNFPGRFSGRQFSNSRSEMNVSTLELGDSALYLCASSFEPDYGYTFGSGTRLTVV.

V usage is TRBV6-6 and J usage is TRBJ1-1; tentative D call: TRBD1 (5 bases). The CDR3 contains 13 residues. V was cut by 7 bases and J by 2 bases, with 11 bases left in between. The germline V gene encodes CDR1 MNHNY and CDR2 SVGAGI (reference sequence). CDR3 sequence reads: CASILDSNTEAFF. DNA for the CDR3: TGTGCCAGCATCCTAGACAGCAACACTGAAGCTTTCTTT.

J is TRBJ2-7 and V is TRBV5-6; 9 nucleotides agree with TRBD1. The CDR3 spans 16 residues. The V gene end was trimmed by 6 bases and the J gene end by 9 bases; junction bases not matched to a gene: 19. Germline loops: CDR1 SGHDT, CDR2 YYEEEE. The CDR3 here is CASTSGWTGVSTRQYF. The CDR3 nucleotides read TGTGCCAGCACCTCGGGATGGACAGGGGTGTCTACGAGGCAGTACTTC.

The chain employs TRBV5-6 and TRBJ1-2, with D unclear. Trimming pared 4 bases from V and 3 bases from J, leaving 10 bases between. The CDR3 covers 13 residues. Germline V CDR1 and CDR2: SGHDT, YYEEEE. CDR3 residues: CASSAGPDYGYTF. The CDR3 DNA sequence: TGTGCCAGCAGCGCCGGGCCAGACTATGGCTACACCTTC.

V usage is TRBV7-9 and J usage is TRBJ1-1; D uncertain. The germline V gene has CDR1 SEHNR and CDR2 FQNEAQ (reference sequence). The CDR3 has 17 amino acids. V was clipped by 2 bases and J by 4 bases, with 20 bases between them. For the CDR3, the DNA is TGTGCCAGCAGCTTACTTAAGGGTTCCGGAGGCCGCACTGAAGCTTTCTTT. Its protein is CASSLLKGSGGRTEAFF.

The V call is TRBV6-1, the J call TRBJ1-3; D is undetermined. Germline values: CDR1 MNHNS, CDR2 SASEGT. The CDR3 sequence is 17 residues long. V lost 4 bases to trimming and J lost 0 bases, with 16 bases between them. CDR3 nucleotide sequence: TGTGCCAGCAGTGGTAGCTTAATGGTCGTCTCTGGAAACACCATATATTTT. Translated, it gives CASSGSLMVVSGNTIYF.